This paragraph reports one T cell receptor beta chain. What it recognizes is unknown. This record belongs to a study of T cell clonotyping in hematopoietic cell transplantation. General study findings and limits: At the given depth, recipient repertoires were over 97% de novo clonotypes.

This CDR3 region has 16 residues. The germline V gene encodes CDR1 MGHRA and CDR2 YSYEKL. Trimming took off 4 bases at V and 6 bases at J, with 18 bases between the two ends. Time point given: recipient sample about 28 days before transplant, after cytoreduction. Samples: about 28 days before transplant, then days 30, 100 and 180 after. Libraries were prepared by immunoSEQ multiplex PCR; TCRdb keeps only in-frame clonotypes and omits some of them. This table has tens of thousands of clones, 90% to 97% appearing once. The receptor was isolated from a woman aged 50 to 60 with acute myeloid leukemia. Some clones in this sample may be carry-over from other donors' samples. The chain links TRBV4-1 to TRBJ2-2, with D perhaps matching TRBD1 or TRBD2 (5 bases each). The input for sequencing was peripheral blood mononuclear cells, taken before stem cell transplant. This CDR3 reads CASSLRVGAQSGELFF. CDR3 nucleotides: TGCGCCAGCAGCCTCAGGGTGGGAGCTCAGTCCGGGGAGCTGTTTTTT.